The T cell receptor (beta chain) under discussion was sequenced for a study of cytomegalovirus exposure and HLA in healthy donors. Whole-study context: Among about 190 million T cells, an earlier analysis found roughly 100 million unique TCR beta sequences. There were just under 400 genotyped donors. Of these, 81% fell in the genetic ancestry cluster associated with self-reported Caucasian donors. Study-level findings and limits: Reports showed the classifier diagnosing cytomegalovirus status with high specificity and sensitivity. Confirmation was obtained in vitro that a few CMV-associated chains are specific for CMV antigens.

Concerning this clone itself: Antigen: not known.

V was pared by 2 bases and J by 6 bases, with 21 bases between. Germline-derived CDR1 and CDR2 are SGHTA and FQGNSA. CDR3 length: 17 amino acids. PCR amplification relied on 60 Vbeta primers (plus 13 Jbeta primers). The method was immunoSEQ multiplex PCR; TCRdb's version includes in-frame clones alone and lacks a portion of them. The sample consists of about 100,000 clones, about four fifths of them appearing once. This receptor was obtained from a female donor in good health and CMV-seropositive. This chain joins TRBV7-2 and TRBJ2-3; TRBD2 might be the D (6 bases). Sample: PBMCs. CDR3 DNA sequence: TGTGCCAGCAGCTTAACGGTGGGACTCCACGTTGGGGATACGCAGTATTTT. Amino acids: CASSLTVGLHVGDTQYF.